What follows is one TCR beta chain and its context. Germline assignment: CDR1 SGDLS and CDR2 YYNGEE. V gave up 3 bases and J gave up 12 bases; unmatched junction bases: 17. The CDR3 sequence is 15 residues long. CD8+CD57+ cell expansion, shown by flow cytometry, had occurred in the patients selected for sequencing. These data originate in a study of CD8+CD57+ T cells in acquired aplastic anemia. Genomic DNA constituted the template upon which TCR beta VDJ and CDR3 profiling was performed. MiXCR, run by TCRdb on the reads, gives a single entry per CDR3 protein. Among a few hundred thousand distinct CDR3 sequences listed, approximately 82% were seen once.

The TCR originated in a human donor with aplastic anemia. The specimen sequenced was sorted CD4+, CD8+, or CD8+CD57+ T cells (not recorded which) from PBMCs. This sequence joins TRBV9 and TRBJ1-2; 7 positions agree with TRBD1. The CDR3 reads CASSGGGQSTDGHTF. The CDR3 DNA sequence: TGTGCCAGCAGCGGGGGGGGACAGTCCACAGATGGGCACACCTTC.